These T cell receptor beta chains were read from a single sample in a study of T cell responses to AZD1222 COVID-19 vaccine. Libraries were prepared by immunoSEQ multiplex PCR; TCRdb keeps only in-frame clonotypes and omits some of them. The repertoire holds 150,000 or so clones, roughly nine tenths seen once, with over 1% in the top ten. This specimen consisted of peripheral blood, obtained 28 days after the second AZD1222 dose. These receptors all stem from an adult who received the AZD1222 COVID-19 vaccine. The CDR3 runs from the conserved cysteine through the conserved F or W. A D gene is named only where the DNA matches it firmly. A row's size may be missing; if present it is once, few, many or a size class.

len	j_gene	v_gene	d_gene	abundance	CDR3nt	CDR3aa
13	TRBJ1-4	TRBV29-1	.	.	TGCAGCGTTAAGACATATACTAATGAAAAACTGTTTTTT	CSVKTYTNEKLFF
17	TRBJ1-3	TRBV4-1	.	.	TGCGCCAGCAGCGGAGATCAACGGCGGGGAACTGGAAACACCATATATTTT	CASSGDQRRGTGNTIYF
9	TRBJ1-2	TRBV7-9	.	.	TGTGCCAGCGGACCACGGGGTACCTTC	CASGPRGTF
12	TRBJ2-7	TRBV21-1	.	.	TGTGCCAGCAGACTATCGAGCTACGAGCAGTACTTC	CASRLSSYEQYF
12	TRBJ1-5	TRBV6-5	.	.	TGTGCCAGCACCATGAGCGGGACCCCCCAGCATTTT	CASTMSGTPQHF
16	TRBJ2-1	TRBV7-6	.	.	TGTGCCAGCAGCTTATATGCAGCGGAGGGTTACAATGAGCAGTTCTTC	CASSLYAAEGYNEQFF
14	TRBJ2-4	TRBV6-1	.	.	TGTGCCAGCAGTGAACAGGTAGCCAAAAACATTCAGTACTTC	CASSEQVAKNIQYF
14	TRBJ1-2	TRBV5-8	.	few	TGTGCCAGCAGCTTCGGCCGGACCCTCTATGGCTACACCTTC	CASSFGRTLYGYTF
12	TRBJ1-1	TRBV10-3	.	.	TGTGCCATCAGCCCCGACGGGGCGCTAGCTTTCTTT	CAISPDGALAFF
15	TRBJ2-3	TRBV25-1	.	.	TGTGCCAGCAGTGAGTCCGGGTTTAGCACAGATACGCAGTATTTT	CASSESGFSTDTQYF
16	TRBJ1-5	TRBV19	.	few	TGTGCCAGTAGTATCGGCCTGACAGAGTTCAGGCAGCCCCAGCATTTT	CASSIGLTEFRQPQHF
16	TRBJ2-3	TRBV19	TRBD2	.	TGTGCCAGTAGTTCCGGGACTAGGTCTAGCACAGATACGCAGTATTTT	CASSSGTRSSTDTQYF
16	TRBJ2-4	TRBV15	TRBD1	.	TGTGCCACCAGCACACGACAGGGCCTAGCCAAAAACATTCAGTACTTC	CATSTRQGLAKNIQYF
14	TRBJ2-1	TRBV27	.	.	TGTGCCAGCAGTATGAAGGGCTCCTACAATGAGCAGTTCTTC	CASSMKGSYNEQFF
15	TRBJ1-4	TRBV7-9	.	.	TGTGCCAGCAGCTTAGCCCAGGCAACTAATGAAAAACTGTTTTTT	CASSLAQATNEKLFF
14	TRBJ1-1	TRBV10-1	.	.	TGCGCCAGCAGTGCCCAGGGAGTAGGGACTGAAGCTTTCTTT	CASSAQGVGTEAFF
17	TRBJ2-3	TRBV5-5	TRBD2	.	TGTGCCAGCAGCTTGGCCCCCCCAGCGGGAGGGGGAGATACGCAGTATTTT	CASSLAPPAGGGDTQYF
13	TRBJ1-3	TRBV28	.	.	TGTGCCAGCACCTTGGGTCCTGGAAACACCATATATTTT	CASTLGPGNTIYF
18	TRBJ1-4	TRBV7-3	.	.	TGTGCCAGCAGCTTCGGGGAAACCGATTTAAGCCCCTATGAAAAACTGTTTTTT	CASSFGETDLSPYEKLFF
14	TRBJ2-7	TRBV24-1	TRBD1	.	TGTGCCACCAGTGTTACAGGGGGCACGGGTGAGCAGTACTTC	CATSVTGGTGEQYF
15	TRBJ1-2	TRBV19	.	.	TGTGCCAGTAGTATGGGATCGATAGGGACCTATGGCTACACCTTC	CASSMGSIGTYGYTF
14	TRBJ1-2	TRBV28	.	.	TGTGCCAGCAGCCAGCAGGGGCACGGCTATGGCTACACCTTC	CASSQQGHGYGYTF
13	TRBJ1-4	TRBV5-6	.	.	TGTGCCAGCAGCTTGCCGGGTTCTGAAAAACTGTTTTTT	CASSLPGSEKLFF
17	TRBJ2-3	TRBV2	TRBD2	.	TGTGCCAGCAGTCCATCGACTAGCGGGACTAGCACAGATACGCAGTATTTT	CASSPSTSGTSTDTQYF
14	TRBJ1-2	TRBV15	.	.	TGTGCCACCAGCAGAGATCTGGCCAGCTATGGCTACACCTTC	CATSRDLASYGYTF
16	TRBJ2-1	TRBV5-4	TRBD2	.	TGTGCCAGCAGCTCCGGACTAGCGGGGGTCTACAATGAGCAGTTCTTC	CASSSGLAGVYNEQFF
17	TRBJ2-1	TRBV2	TRBD1	.	TGTGCCAGCAGTGAGGGGGGTGGGACAGGAGCCTACAATGAGCAGTTCTTC	CASSEGGGTGAYNEQFF
15	TRBJ2-2	TRBV19	.	.	TGTGCCGTGGGCGGTTGGAGCGGCCCCACCGGGGAGCTGTTTTTT	CAVGGWSGPTGELFF
11	TRBJ1-1	TRBV6-5	.	once	TGTGCCAGCAGAACGAACACTGAAGCTTTCTTT	CASRTNTEAFF
14	TRBJ1-1	TRBV5-1	TRBD1	.	TGCGCCAGCAGCGGGGGACAGGGGAACACTGAAGCTTTCTTT	CASSGGQGNTEAFF
12	TRBJ2-3	TRBV5-1	.	.	TGCGCCAGCAGCCCAAGGACAGATACGCAGTATTTT	CASSPRTDTQYF
15	TRBJ1-4	TRBV18	.	.	TGTGCCAGCTCACCACTTGTGGCGACTAATGAAAAACTGTTTTTT	CASSPLVATNEKLFF
14	TRBJ1-2	TRBV6-5	.	.	TGTGCCAGCAGTTATGGAGGGGCCCGCAGTGGCTACACCTTC	CASSYGGARSGYTF
13	TRBJ1-2	TRBV7-6	.	.	TGTGCCAGCAGCCAAGCCGGGGGGTATGGCTACACCTTC	CASSQAGGYGYTF
14	TRBJ1-1	TRBV6-2/TRBV6-3	.	.	TGTGCCAGCAGTTACGGCGGGGAGAACACTGAAGCTTTCTTT	CASSYGGENTEAFF
13	TRBJ2-7	TRBV24-1	.	.	TGTGCCACCAGTGATTTCCGGGGACACGAGCAGTACTTC	CATSDFRGHEQYF
14	TRBJ1-4	TRBV19	.	.	TGTGCCAGTAGTCTCAGGACAGTAAATGAAAAACTGTTTTTT	CASSLRTVNEKLFF
15	TRBJ1-4	TRBV15	.	.	TGTGCCACCAGCAGAGCGGGCATGATGGGAGAAAAACTGTTTTTT	CATSRAGMMGEKLFF
15	TRBJ1-1	TRBV4-1	TRBD1	.	TGCGCCAGCAGCCAAGAGGGACAGTTGAACACTGAAGCTTTCTTT	CASSQEGQLNTEAFF
14	TRBJ2-5	TRBV19	.	.	TGTGCCAGTAGCGTCGTTGGGGGCGCGGAGACCCAGTACTTC	CASSVVGGAETQYF
13	TRBJ2-5	TRBV6-5	TRBD1	.	TGTGCCAGCAGACGAACAGGGGGCGAGACCCAGTACTTC	CASRRTGGETQYF
11	TRBJ1-1	TRBV29-1	.	once	TGCAGCGTTGAAATGAACACTGAAGCTTTCTTT	CSVEMNTEAFF
13	TRBJ2-7	TRBV29-1	.	.	TGCAGCGTTGTCGTGACTGTCTCCTACGAGCAGTACTTC	CSVVVTVSYEQYF
14	TRBJ2-2	TRBV2	.	.	TGTGCCAGCGGGACGGCAACGAACACCGGGGAGCTGTTTTTT	CASGTATNTGELFF
15	TRBJ2-3	TRBV11-1	.	.	TGTGCCAGCAGCTCTAGGCCGGATAGCACAGATACGCAGTATTTT	CASSSRPDSTDTQYF
16	TRBJ1-1	TRBV7-9	TRBD1	.	TGTGCCAGCAGCTCAGAAGTAGGGACAGGGATTACTGAAGCTTTCTTT	CASSSEVGTGITEAFF
14	TRBJ1-4	TRBV6-1	.	.	TGTGCCAGCAGTGACCGGGGCCTTAATGAAAAACTGTTTTTT	CASSDRGLNEKLFF
16	TRBJ1-3	TRBV5-1	TRBD1	.	TGCGCCAGCAGCCCTGGACAGGGGCACTCGGGAAACACCATATATTTT	CASSPGQGHSGNTIYF
14	TRBJ2-7	TRBV20-1	.	.	TGCAGTGCAAGTAGACACGGGATAGGGGGCGAGCAGTACTTC	CSASRHGIGGEQYF
14	TRBJ1-1	TRBV7-3	.	.	TGTGCCAGCAGCCTCCGGTTGAGGGGAGCTGAAGCTTTCTTT	CASSLRLRGAEAFF
13	TRBJ2-7	TRBV7-8	.	.	TGTGCCAGCAGCTTAGACGGGGTGGGGGAGCAGTACTTC	CASSLDGVGEQYF
13	TRBJ1-1	TRBV18	.	.	TGTGCCAGCTCACCACTAGACAGTACTGAAGCTTTCTTT	CASSPLDSTEAFF
15	TRBJ1-3	TRBV15	.	.	TGTGCCACCAGCAGGGACCTCGGTTCTGGAAACACCATATATTTT	CATSRDLGSGNTIYF
16	TRBJ1-2	TRBV4-1	TRBD1	.	TGCGCCAGCAGCCAAGATCCGCAGGGGGCAGAATATGGCTACACCTTC	CASSQDPQGAEYGYTF
18	TRBJ2-4	TRBV3-1/TRBV3-2	.	.	TGTGCCAGCAGCCAAGGTCATCGGGGTGGGAGGGCCAAAAACATTCAGTACTTC	CASSQGHRGGRAKNIQYF
13	TRBJ1-1	TRBV19	.	.	TGTGCCAGTAGCTCCATTAGGGGCACTGAAGCTTTCTTT	CASSSIRGTEAFF
14	TRBJ2-5	TRBV5-8	.	.	TGTGCCAGCAGCGTCCGGACTTTAAAAGAGACCCAGTACTTC	CASSVRTLKETQYF
15	TRBJ1-6	TRBV9	.	.	TGTGCCAGCAGCGTTTTTGAGGGGAGCAATTCACCCCTCCACTTT	CASSVFEGSNSPLHF